This is a list of T cell receptor beta chains from one sample in a study of T cell responses to AZD1222 COVID-19 vaccine. Assay: immunoSEQ multiplex PCR; the TCRdb copy retains only in-frame clones and omits some. Of 57,000 or so clones listed, approximately 83% are singletons. The specimen was peripheral blood, collected on day 0 of AZD1222 vaccination. The receptors shown here come from an adult in good health. The CDR3 runs from the conserved cysteine through the conserved F or W. The D gene is left open where the match is weak. Not all rows give a size; the values are once, few, many and, for expanded clones, a class.

-,TRBJ1-2,TRBV6-1,-,CASSEVGGLRGWTF,TGTGCCAGCAGTGAAGTTGGGGGCCTCCGGGGGTGGACCTTC
-,TRBJ1-1,TRBV27,-,CASSSRGGYATEAFF,TGTGCCAGCAGCTCCCGGGGAGGGTATGCAACTGAAGCTTTCTTT
TRBD2,TRBJ2-3,TRBV5-1,-,CASSFSGGSVTDTQYF,TGCGCCAGCAGCTTCAGCGGGGGGAGTGTCACAGATACGCAGTATTTT
-,TRBJ2-7,TRBV7-8,-,CASRPQDSYEQYF,TGTGCCAGCAGACCACAGGATTCCTACGAGCAGTACTTC
TRBD2,TRBJ2-3,TRBV7-9,-,CASSFGTSGSDTQYF,TGTGCCAGCAGCTTTGGGACTAGCGGATCAGATACGCAGTATTTT
-,TRBJ2-7,TRBV7-2,once,CASSFSAYEQYF,TGTGCCAGCAGCTTCAGCGCATACGAGCAGTACTTC
-,TRBJ1-2,TRBV19,few,CASSIAWALEVGYTF,TGTGCCAGTAGTATAGCGTGGGCCCTAGAGGTTGGCTACACCTTC
-,TRBJ1-1,TRBV6-1,-,CASSEGWQGLAFF,TGTGCCAGCAGTGAAGGATGGCAGGGGCTAGCTTTCTTT
TRBD2,TRBJ2-5,TRBV2,few,CASSSPGLAGQETQYF,TGTGCCAGCAGTTCTCCGGGACTAGCGGGCCAAGAGACCCAGTACTTC
-,TRBJ2-6,TRBV19,-,CASSEMAGWGANVLTF,TGTGCCAGTAGTGAGATGGCAGGGTGGGGGGCCAACGTCCTGACTTTC